What follows is one T cell receptor (beta chain) and its context. Profiled with immunoSEQ multiplex PCR; TCRdb holds only in-frame clones, not every one. Seen here are some 300,000 clones, 85% to 90% observed once, and the top ten hold approximately 6.5%. This sample is part of a study of blood T cell repertoires in COVID-19. On the study more broadly: The United States, Italy and Spain were the sources of the acute and convalescent COVID-19 samples.

Seattle researchers signed up patients amid active infection and tracked them longitudinally. Unmatched junction bases numbered 7, after V lost 4 bases and J lost 6 bases. Germline-derived CDR1 and CDR2 are SGHRS and YFSETQ. There are 16 residues in the CDR3. The chain joins TRBV5-1 to TRBJ2-1; 13 nucleotides line up with TRBD2. Sequencing used peripheral blood. The source of this sequence is a woman aged 45-59 years with COVID-19, enrolled during active disease. CDR3 in DNA: TGCGCCAGCAGCCGGACTAGCGGGAGCGGTGTCAATGAGCAGTTCTTC. Its translation: CASSRTSGSGVNEQFF.